A selection of T cell receptor beta chains follows, all from one sample in a study of blood T cell repertoires in COVID-19. Assay used: immunoSEQ multiplex PCR; TCRdb lists only in-frame clones, some missing. This sample has roughly 400,000 clones, with 90% found just once. The sample comprised PBMCs or T cells enriched from blood (not recorded which). These receptors all come from a man aged 18 to 35 who had recovered from COVID-19. CDR3s include the opening cysteine and the closing phenylalanine or tryptophan. A D gene is named only where the DNA matches it firmly. Rows may omit the clone size; those that give it use once, few, many or a size class.

v_call	clone_size	d_call	j_call	cdr3_aa	cdr3_nt
TRBV6-5	.	.	TRBJ1-1	CASSRTGNTEAFF	TGTGCCAGCAGCCGCACAGGGAACACTGAAGCTTTCTTT
TRBV6-6	.	.	TRBJ2-7	CASSYDGQTAGEQYF	TGTGCCAGCAGTTACGACGGACAGACAGCTGGCGAGCAGTACTTC
TRBV4-1	few	TRBD1	TRBJ1-1	CASSQVVLGQGTKAFF	TGCGCCAGCAGCCAAGTCGTACTCGGACAGGGGACGAAAGCTTTCTTT
TRBV7-8	.	TRBD1	TRBJ1-2	CASSLGRDRGSYGYTF	TGTGCCAGCAGCTTAGGCAGGGACAGGGGAAGCTATGGCTACACCTTC
TRBV6-5	.	.	TRBJ1-1	CASTRGWDTEAFF	TGTGCCAGCACCCGGGGGTGGGACACTGAAGCTTTCTTT
TRBV2	.	TRBD1	TRBJ2-7	CASSEMGQGLGEQYF	TGTGCCAGCAGTGAAATGGGACAGGGGCTTGGCGAGCAGTACTTC
TRBV7-9	.	.	TRBJ1-5	CASSLYGDSNQPQHF	TGTGCCAGCAGCTTATACGGAGATAGCAATCAGCCCCAGCATTTT
TRBV7-9	.	.	TRBJ2-7	CASSPLGSEQYF	TGTGCCAGCAGCCCACTGGGGAGCGAGCAGTACTTC
TRBV10-3	.	.	TRBJ2-7	CAISAGVDYEQYF	TGTGCCATCAGTGCAGGGGTGGACTACGAGCAGTACTTC
TRBV19	.	TRBD1	TRBJ1-3	CASTPLWTGRNTIYF	TGTGCCAGTACCCCGTTATGGACAGGGAGAAACACCATATATTTT
TRBV2	.	TRBD1	TRBJ1-4	CASRGGGEKLFF	TGTGCCAGCAGAGGGGGCGGTGAAAAACTGTTTTTT
TRBV14	once	TRBD2	TRBJ2-3	CASSKGRGGGADTQYF	TGTGCCAGCAGTAAAGGGCGAGGCGGGGGAGCAGATACGCAGTATTTT
TRBV27	.	TRBD1	TRBJ1-6	CASSLGTVYNSPLHF	TGTGCCAGCAGTTTAGGGACAGTCTATAATTCACCCCTCCACTTT
TRBV10-3	.	TRBD2	TRBJ2-3	CAISGAGTSGTDTQYF	TGTGCCATCAGTGGTGCCGGGACTAGCGGAACAGATACGCAGTATTTT
TRBV7-3	.	.	TRBJ1-1	CASSLKEAANTEAFF	TGTGCCAGCAGCTTAAAGGAGGCGGCGAACACTGAAGCTTTCTTT
TRBV30	.	.	TRBJ2-7	CAWSGQGVGEQYF	TGTGCCTGGAGTGGCCAGGGTGTCGGCGAGCAGTACTTC
TRBV2	.	.	TRBJ2-5	CASRRSQETQYF	TGTGCCAGCAGACGGTCCCAAGAGACCCAGTACTTC
TRBV9	.	.	TRBJ1-1	CASSLSDGGTEAFF	TGTGCCAGCAGCCTTTCGGACGGGGGGACTGAAGCTTTCTTT
TRBV6-5	.	TRBD1	TRBJ2-7	CASATGTTNEQYF	TGTGCCAGCGCGACAGGGACGACGAACGAGCAGTACTTC
TRBV11-3	few	.	TRBJ2-1	CASSLDQTRMNEQFF	TGTGCCAGCAGCTTAGATCAGACTAGAATGAATGAGCAGTTCTTC
TRBV12-2	.	.	TRBJ1-5	CASRSDPGRQDSNQPQHF	TGTGCAAGTCGCTCCGATCCCGGCCGACAGGATAGCAATCAGCCCCAGCATTTT
TRBV2	.	.	TRBJ1-1	CASKEGRSTEAFF	TGTGCCAGCAAGGAGGGGCGCTCAACTGAAGCTTTCTTT
TRBV1	.	.	TRBJ1-6	CTSSQDAGPWGKDNSPLHF	TGCACCAGCAGCCAAGATGCGGGTCCCTGGGGTAAGGATAATTCACCCCTCCACTTT
TRBV20-1	.	TRBD2	TRBJ2-3	CSASPSGGITDTQYF	TGCAGTGCTAGTCCCAGCGGGGGGATCACAGATACGCAGTATTTT
TRBV19	.	TRBD1	TRBJ1-5	CASSIGTGNSNQPQHF	TGTGCCAGTAGTATTGGGACAGGGAATAGCAATCAGCCCCAGCATTTT
TRBV2	.	.	TRBJ1-2	CASSVGGYGYTF	TGTGCCAGCAGCGTGGGGGGGTATGGCTACACCTTC
TRBV5-6	once	TRBD1	TRBJ2-5	CASSKGQGRGETQYF	TGTGCCAGCAGCAAGGGACAGGGTAGAGGAGAGACCCAGTACTTC
TRBV27	.	.	TRBJ1-5	CASSLFFGGSNSNQPQHF	TGTGCCAGCAGTTTATTTTTCGGCGGTTCCAATAGCAATCAGCCCCAGCATTTT
TRBV5-1	.	TRBD1	TRBJ1-1	CASSSGQNRGREENTEAFF	TGCGCCAGCAGCTCAGGTCAAAACAGGGGGAGAGAAGAGAACACTGAAGCTTTCTTT
TRBV2	.	TRBD1	TRBJ2-2	CASTLQGAIGELFF	TGTGCCAGCACTTTACAGGGGGCGATCGGGGAGCTGTTTTTT
TRBV28	.	.	TRBJ1-6	CASSSPGHVGNSPLHF	TGTGCCAGCAGTTCTCCGGGACATGTTGGCAATTCACCCCTCCACTTT
TRBV10-3	.	TRBD2	TRBJ2-1	CAIASGGHEQFF	TGTGCCATCGCTAGCGGGGGTCATGAGCAGTTCTTC
TRBV7-9	.	.	TRBJ2-1	CASSLGLWGSFNEQFF	TGTGCCAGCAGCTTGGGGCTTTGGGGATCCTTCAATGAGCAGTTCTTC
TRBV18	few	.	TRBJ1-5	CASSMTGDNQPQHF	TGTGCCAGCTCGATGACAGGCGATAATCAGCCCCAGCATTTT
TRBV7-2	.	TRBD2	TRBJ2-1	CASRTGTSGYNEQFF	TGTGCCAGCAGGACTGGGACTAGCGGGTACAATGAGCAGTTCTTC
TRBV30	.	.	TRBJ1-6	CAWKGHNSGKSSYNSPLHF	TGTGCCTGGAAAGGGCACAACAGCGGGAAGAGCTCCTATAATTCACCCCTCCACTTT
TRBV7-9	.	.	TRBJ2-7	CASSFGAYEQYF	TGTGCCAGCAGCTTTGGTGCGTACGAGCAGTACTTC
TRBV2	once	.	TRBJ1-5	CASSLSLSNQPQHF	TGTGCCAGCAGTCTATCACTGAGCAATCAGCCCCAGCATTTT
TRBV7-9	once	TRBD1	TRBJ1-2	CASSSSGTGFGYTF	TGTGCCAGCAGCTCAAGCGGGACAGGGTTTGGCTACACCTTC
TRBV15	.	TRBD2	TRBJ2-1	CATSRGGGIYNEQFF	TGTGCCACCAGCAGAGGGGGAGGGATATACAATGAGCAGTTCTTC
TRBV27	.	TRBD2	TRBJ2-2	CASSLGSGRALGGELFF	TGTGCCAGCAGTTTAGGTAGCGGGAGGGCCTTGGGCGGGGAGCTGTTTTTT
TRBV10-1	.	TRBD2	TRBJ2-1	CASSTRGDNEQFF	TGCGCCAGCTCAACCCGGGGGGACAATGAGCAGTTCTTC
TRBV19	.	.	TRBJ1-1	CASSPQGYGTEAFF	TGTGCCAGTAGTCCCCAGGGTTACGGCACTGAAGCTTTCTTT
TRBV18	.	TRBD1	TRBJ1-5	CASSQTGDQPQHF	TGTGCCAGCTCACAAACAGGGGACCAGCCCCAGCATTTT
TRBV5-1	.	TRBD1	TRBJ1-3	CASSLTGSPGNTIYF	TGCGCCAGCAGTTTGACAGGGTCACCTGGAAACACCATATATTTT
TRBV5-1	.	TRBD2	TRBJ2-7	CASSTTGGTEYEQYF	TGCGCCAGCAGCACCACGGGGGGAACGGAATACGAGCAGTACTTC
TRBV19	few	.	TRBJ1-5	CASSFDGLSNQPQHF	TGTGCCAGTTCTTTCGACGGACTTAGCAATCAGCCCCAGCATTTT
TRBV20-1	.	TRBD1	TRBJ1-5	CSASLGGTGERQPQHF	TGCAGTGCTAGTCTCGGGGGGACAGGTGAGAGACAGCCCCAGCATTTT
TRBV14	.	.	TRBJ1-2	CASSQAPGLGNYGYTF	TGTGCCAGCAGCCAAGCGCCAGGGTTGGGAAACTATGGCTACACCTTC
TRBV2	.	.	TRBJ2-1	CASRADGGSYNEQFF	TGTGCCAGCAGGGCTGATGGCGGCTCCTACAATGAGCAGTTCTTC
TRBV5-1	.	.	TRBJ1-1	CASSLMSETNEAFF	TGCGCCAGCAGCTTGATGAGCGAGACTAATGAAGCTTTCTTT
TRBV4-1	.	.	TRBJ2-5	CASSQGLFQETQYF	TGCGCCAGCAGCCAAGGACTGTTCCAAGAGACCCAGTACTTC
TRBV29-1	.	.	TRBJ1-1	CSAWAESIGATEAFF	TGCAGCGCTTGGGCAGAATCCATTGGGGCGACTGAAGCTTTCTTT